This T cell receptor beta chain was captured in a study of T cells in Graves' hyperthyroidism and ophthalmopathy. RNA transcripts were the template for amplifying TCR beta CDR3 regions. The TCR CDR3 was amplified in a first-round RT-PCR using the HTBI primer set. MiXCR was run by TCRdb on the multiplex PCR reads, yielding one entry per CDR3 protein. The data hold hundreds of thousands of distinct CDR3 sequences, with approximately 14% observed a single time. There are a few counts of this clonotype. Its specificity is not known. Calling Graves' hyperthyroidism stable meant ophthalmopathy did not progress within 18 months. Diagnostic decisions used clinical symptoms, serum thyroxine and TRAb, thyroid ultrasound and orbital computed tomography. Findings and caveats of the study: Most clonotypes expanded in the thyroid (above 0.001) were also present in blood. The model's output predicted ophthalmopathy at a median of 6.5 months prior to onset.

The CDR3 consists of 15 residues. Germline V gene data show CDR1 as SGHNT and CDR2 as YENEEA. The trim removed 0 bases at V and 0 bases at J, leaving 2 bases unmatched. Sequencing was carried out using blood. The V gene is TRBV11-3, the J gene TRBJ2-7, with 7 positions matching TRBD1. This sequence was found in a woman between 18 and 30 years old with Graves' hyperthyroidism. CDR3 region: CASSLDRDSSYEQYF. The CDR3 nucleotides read TGTGCCAGCAGCTTAGATCGGGACAGCTCCTACGAGCAGTACTTC.